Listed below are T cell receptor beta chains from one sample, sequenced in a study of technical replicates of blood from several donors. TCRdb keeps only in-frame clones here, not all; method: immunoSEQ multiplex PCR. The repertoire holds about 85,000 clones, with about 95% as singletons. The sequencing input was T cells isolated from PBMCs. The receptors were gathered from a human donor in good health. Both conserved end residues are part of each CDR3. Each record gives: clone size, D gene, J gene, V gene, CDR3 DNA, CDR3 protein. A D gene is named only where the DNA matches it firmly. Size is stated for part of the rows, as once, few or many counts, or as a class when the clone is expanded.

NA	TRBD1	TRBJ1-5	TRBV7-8	TGTGCCAGCAGCTCCTTCCGGGACAGGGGGCTTCGGCCCCAGCATTTT	CASSSFRDRGLRPQHF
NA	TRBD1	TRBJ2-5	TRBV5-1	TGCGCCAGCAGTAGAGGGAATACAGGGGGTCAAGAGACCCAGTACTTC	CASSRGNTGGQETQYF
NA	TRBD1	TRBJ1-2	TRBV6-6	TGTGCCAGCAGTTACGGGACAGGGTCCTACACCTTC	CASSYGTGSYTF
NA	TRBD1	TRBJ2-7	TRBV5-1	TGCGCCAGCTCACAAGTTCCGGGACAGGGTCTTCACGAGCAGTACTTC	CASSQVPGQGLHEQYF
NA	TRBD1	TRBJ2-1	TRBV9	TGTGCCAGCAGCGCTGGACAGGTCAGTGAGCAGTTCTTC	CASSAGQVSEQFF
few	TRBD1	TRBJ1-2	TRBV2	TGTGCCAGCAGACAGGGGGCCGGGACTAACTATGGCTACACCTTC	CASRQGAGTNYGYTF
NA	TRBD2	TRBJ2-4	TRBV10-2	TGCGCCAGCAGGGAGCGGGATGGCGGAAACATTCAGTACTTC	CASRERDGGNIQYF
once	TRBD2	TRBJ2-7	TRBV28	TGTGCCAGCCCTCCCGCCGGGGCTAGCGGGAGTTTAGGAGAGCAGTACTTC	CASPPAGASGSLGEQYF
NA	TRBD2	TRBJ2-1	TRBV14	TGTGCCAGCAGCCAAGATCTCTCGACGGGGGGGGTGAATGAGCAGTTCTTC	CASSQDLSTGGVNEQFF
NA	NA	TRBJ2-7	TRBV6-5	TGTGCCAGCAGTTACTTGAGCTCCTACGAGCAGTACTTC	CASSYLSSYEQYF
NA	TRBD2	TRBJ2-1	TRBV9	TGTGCCAGCAGCGCCCGAGGACTAGCGGGGACCAATGAGCAGTTCTTC	CASSARGLAGTNEQFF
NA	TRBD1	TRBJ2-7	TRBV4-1	TGCGCCAGCAGCGCACCGGGACAGGGGCCCTACGAGCAGTACTTC	CASSAPGQGPYEQYF
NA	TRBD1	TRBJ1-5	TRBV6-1	TGTGCCAGCAGTATAGACAGGGGGCGGGATCAGCCCCAGCATTTT	CASSIDRGRDQPQHF
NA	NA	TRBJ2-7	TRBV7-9	TGTGCCAGCAGCACTTACTACGAGCAGTACTTC	CASSTYYEQYF
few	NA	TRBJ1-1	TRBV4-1	TGCGCCAGCAGCCAAACCACGGCACAGGGAATTTCTGAAGCTTTCTTT	CASSQTTAQGISEAFF
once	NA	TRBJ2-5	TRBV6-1	TGTGCCAGCAGTGAAGCGAAGAATAAGGGAGCCAAGAGGCTCCAAGAGACCCAGTACTTC	CASSEAKNKGAKRLQETQYF
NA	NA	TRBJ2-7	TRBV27	TGTGCCAGCAGTTCCACACCTACCGGGACCTACGAGCAGTACTTC	CASSSTPTGTYEQYF
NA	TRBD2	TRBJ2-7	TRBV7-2	TGTGCCAGCGCGAAATCGGGACTAGCGGGAGTCGGGAGCTCCTACGAGCAGTACTTC	CASAKSGLAGVGSSYEQYF
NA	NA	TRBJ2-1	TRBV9	TGTGCCAGCAGCGTAGCTACGGGTAACCACAATGAGCAGTTCTTC	CASSVATGNHNEQFF
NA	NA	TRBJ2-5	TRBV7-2	TGTGCCAGCAGCTTATTAAGGCAAGACAAAGAGACCCAGTACTTC	CASSLLRQDKETQYF
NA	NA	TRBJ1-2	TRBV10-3	TGTGCCATCAGTGATCCCGGAGGCGGGTCCTATGGCTACACCTTC	CAISDPGGGSYGYTF
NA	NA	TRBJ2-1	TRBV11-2	TGTGCCAGCAGCGTATACAATGAGCAGTTCTTC	CASSVYNEQFF
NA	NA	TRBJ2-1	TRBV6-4	TGTGCCAGCAGTGAAGGGGGGGAAGGATGGGACAATGAGCAGTTCTTC	CASSEGGEGWDNEQFF
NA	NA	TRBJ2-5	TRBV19	TGTGCCAGTAGTATAGAAACAGGGTTACAAGAGACCCAGTACTTC	CASSIETGLQETQYF
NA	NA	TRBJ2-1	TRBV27	TGTGCCAGCAGTTTATCCCCCACTAGTCCTCAATTCAATGAGCAGTTCTTC	CASSLSPTSPQFNEQFF
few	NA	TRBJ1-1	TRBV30	TGTGCCTGCCTAATACGGAACACTGAAGCTTTCTTT	CACLIRNTEAFF
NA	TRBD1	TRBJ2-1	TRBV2	TGTGCCAGCAGTCAACAGGGGTCCTACAATGAGCAGTTCTTC	CASSQQGSYNEQFF
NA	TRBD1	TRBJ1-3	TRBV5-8	TGTGCCAGCAGCCGCCGGGACAGGGCAGGAAACACCATATATTTT	CASSRRDRAGNTIYF
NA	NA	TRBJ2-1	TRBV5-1	TGCGCCAGCAGCTTCGGCGGGATGGGGAATGAGCAGTTCTTC	CASSFGGMGNEQFF
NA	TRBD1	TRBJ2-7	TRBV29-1	TGCAGCGGGGCGGGACAGGGTAACTACGAGCAGTACTTC	CSGAGQGNYEQYF
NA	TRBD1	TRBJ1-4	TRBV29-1	TGCAGCGTTGAACCGGACAGGCCGGATGAAAAACTGTTTTTT	CSVEPDRPDEKLFF
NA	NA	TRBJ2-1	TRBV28	TGTGCCAGCAGTACGGACAGGGAGGGAGGTGAGCAGTTCTTC	CASSTDREGGEQFF
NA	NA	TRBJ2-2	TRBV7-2	TGTGCCAGCAGCTTAGGTCCTCCCACCGGGGAGCTGTTTTTT	CASSLGPPTGELFF
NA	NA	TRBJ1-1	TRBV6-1	TGTGCCAGCAGTTTACAGGGAACTGAAGCTTTCTTT	CASSLQGTEAFF
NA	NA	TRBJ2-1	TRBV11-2	TGTGCCAGCAGCTTAGTGGGCGGGGCCTACAATGAGCAGTTCTTC	CASSLVGGAYNEQFF
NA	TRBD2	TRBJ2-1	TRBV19	TGTGCCAGTAGTACCCAACTAGCGGGGGTGAATAATGAGCAGTTCTTC	CASSTQLAGVNNEQFF
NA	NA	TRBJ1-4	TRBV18	TGTGCCAGCTCACCACAGGGAGGGGCTGAAAAACTGTTTTTT	CASSPQGGAEKLFF
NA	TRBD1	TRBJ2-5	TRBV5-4	TGTGCCAGCAGCTTTGAGGGACAGAGGTACCAAGAGACCCAGTACTTC	CASSFEGQRYQETQYF
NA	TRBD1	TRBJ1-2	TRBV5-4	TGTGCCAGCAGCTTGGTGACAGGGGACGGCTACACCTTC	CASSLVTGDGYTF
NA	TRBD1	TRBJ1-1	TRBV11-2	TGTGCCAGCAGCGGATGGACAGGCCTCCTCACTGAAGCTTTCTTT	CASSGWTGLLTEAFF
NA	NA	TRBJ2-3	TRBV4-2	TGTGCCAGCAGCCAAGATCCAGGGCTGATTGGATTTTCTAGCACAGATACGCAGTATTTT	CASSQDPGLIGFSSTDTQYF
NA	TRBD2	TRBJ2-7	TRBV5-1	TGCGTCTCAGCGCCCAATAGCGGGTCCTCCTACGAGCAGTACTTC	CVSAPNSGSSYEQYF
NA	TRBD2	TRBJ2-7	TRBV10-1	TGCGCCAGCAGTGAAGTTGCGGGAGGCGAGCAGTACTTC	CASSEVAGGEQYF
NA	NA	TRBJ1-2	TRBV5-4	TGTGCCAGCAGCTTGTTCGACAGACGGTATGGCTACACCTTC	CASSLFDRRYGYTF
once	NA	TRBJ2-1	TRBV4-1	TGCGCCAGCAGCCAAGATCAGGGAACGAACTCCTACAATGAGCAGTTCTTC	CASSQDQGTNSYNEQFF
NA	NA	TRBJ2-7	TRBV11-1	TGTGCCAGCAGCTTAGTGGGCCAGGCCGCCTACGAGCAGTACTTC	CASSLVGQAAYEQYF
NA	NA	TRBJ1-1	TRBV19	TGTGCCAGTAGTATCCTCCTCCCGAACACTGAAGCTTTCTTT	CASSILLPNTEAFF
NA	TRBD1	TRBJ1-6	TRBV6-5	TGTGCCAGCAGTTACTTAGGGACAGGGAATAATTCACCCCTCCACTTT	CASSYLGTGNNSPLHF
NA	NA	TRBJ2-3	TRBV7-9	TGTGCCAGCAGCTTGCATGGGGCGCGAGATACGCAGTATTTT	CASSLHGARDTQYF
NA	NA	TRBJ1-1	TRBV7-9	TGTGCCAGCAGCCCTCCAGCGGAAGCTTTCTTT	CASSPPAEAFF
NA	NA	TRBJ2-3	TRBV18	TGTGCCAGCTCAACGCAGGACACAGATACGCAGTATTTT	CASSTQDTDTQYF
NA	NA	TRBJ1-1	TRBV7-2	TGTGCCAGCACCCCCCTGGGGGGGAACACTGAAGCTTTCTTT	CASTPLGGNTEAFF
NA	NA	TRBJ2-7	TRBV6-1	TGTGCCAGCAGCGCCTTTACAGCGGCGGACGAGCAGTACTTC	CASSAFTAADEQYF